This TCR beta chain was observed in a study of cytomegalovirus exposure and HLA in healthy donors. Across the whole study: Membership in the Caucasian-associated ancestry cluster was found for around 81% of approximately 380 genotyped donors.

The study ran its PCR with 60 Vbeta and 13 Jbeta primers. Profiling relied on immunoSEQ multiplex PCR, and the TCRdb table lists in-frame clones only, not all of them. Counted here are just under 70,000 clones, 70% to 90% occurring once; the ten biggest clones make up 6.5% to 7%. The V gene's germline CDR1 is SGDLS and CDR2 YYNGEE. V gave up 0 bases and J gave up 3 bases, with 13 bases separating them. The CDR3 is made up of 15 amino acids. This clonotype was sampled from a human donor in good health. The chain combines TRBV9 with TRBJ2-7; D is possibly TRBD1 (6 bases). Material: PBMCs. CDR3 protein: CASSVGIMDSYEQYF. The CDR3 coding sequence is TGTGCCAGCAGCGTAGGTATAATGGACAGCTACGAGCAGTACTTC.